The 24 T cell receptor beta chains in this list originate from one sample, sequenced in a study of response to subunit inactivated influenza vaccine. Each CDR3 protein is one row after TCRdb ran MiXCR on the RT-PCR reads. Of about 650,000 distinct CDR3 sequences detected, approximately 14% appear once; the ten largest clones hold approximately 10%. Sequenced material: PBMCs from blood, taken approximately 12 days after vaccination. The receptors stem from a man aged 45-65 years who received an inactivated influenza vaccine.

The V and J genes are TRBV4-2 and TRBJ2-3, with D perhaps TRBD1 (5 bases). V dropped 4 bases and J dropped 5 bases, with 16 bases sitting between them. This CDR3 has 15 amino acids. CDR1 LGHNA and CDR2 YNFKEQ come from the germline V gene. CDR3 bases: TGTGCCAGCAGCCCCGATGCCAGGGATGGAGATACGCAGTATTTT. This translates into CASSPDARDGDTQYF.

The chain is built from TRBV2 and TRBJ2-7; no reliable D call. The CDR3 is 15 residues long. The germline V gene encodes CDR1 SNHLY and CDR2 FYNNEI. V lost 2 bases and J lost 0, with 11 bases in between. The CDR3 spells CASSESAASSYEQYF. The CDR3, as DNA: TGTGCCAGCAGTGAATCTGCGGCAAGCTCCTACGAGCAGTACTTC.

The table lists this clonotype with many counts. The rearrangement joins TRBV9 to TRBJ2-1, with D unclear. V lost 0 bases and J 3 bases, leaving 10 bases between the germline ends. Looked up from germline, CDR1 is SGDLS and CDR2 is YYNGEE. This CDR3 contains 15 residues. The CDR3 nucleotides read TGTGCCAGCAGCGTAGAGCATACCATCTACAATGAGCAGTTCTTC. Translating it yields CASSVEHTIYNEQFF.

There are a few counts of this clonotype. The rearrangement joins TRBV28 to TRBJ2-7; unclear D gene. The CDR3 has 14 amino acids. Germline-derived CDR1 and CDR2 are MDHEN and SYDVKM. Trimming cost V 2 bases and J 3 bases, with 11 bases left between them. The CDR3 loop is CASSLIRQSYEQYF. The CDR3 nucleotides are TGTGCCAGCAGTTTAATCCGGCAGAGCTACGAGCAGTACTTC.

CDR3 sequence: CASSLAVWATEAFF. The DNA of the CDR3 is TGTGCCAGCAGCTTAGCAGTCTGGGCCACTGAAGCTTTCTTT. The genes are TRBV7-6 and TRBJ1-1; unclear D gene. The CDR3 is made up of 14 amino acids. Trimming removed 0 bases at V and 4 bases at J, with 9 bases between. Germline V CDR1 and CDR2: SGHVS, FNYEAQ. Drawing the rest from reference TRBV7-6 and TRBJ1-1, the complete variable domain is GAGVSQSPRYKVTKRGQDVALRCDPISGHVSLYWYRQALGQGPEFLTYFNYEAQQDKSGLPNDRFSAERPEGSISTLTIQRTEQRDSAMYRCASSLAVWATEAFFGQGTRLTVV.

This clonotype was counted between two and nine times. The chain employs TRBV6-5 and TRBJ2-1; the match to TRBD1 covers 8 bases. Germline CDR1 is MNHEY and CDR2 is SVGAGI. The CDR3 sequence is 12 residues long. J was trimmed by 9 bases and V by 6 bases; bases with no gene match: 4. The CDR3 region has the DNA TGTGCCAGCAGCCAGGGGGCCCGTGAGCAGTTCTTC. Its translation is CASSQGAREQFF.

This clonotype was counted many times. This chain uses TRBV6-5 with TRBJ2-7; no clear D. This CDR3 region has 13 residues. The germline V gene has CDR1 MNHEY and CDR2 SVGAGI. The ends were cut back, 4 bases at V and 0 bases at J, with 7 bases in the middle. In DNA form, the CDR3 reads TGTGCCAGCAGTTTTGGCAGCTCCTACGAGCAGTACTTC. It codes for CASSFGSSYEQYF.

At least ten counts were recorded for this clonotype. The rearrangement joins TRBV29-1 to TRBJ2-3; D call uncertain. CDR1 is SQVTM, CDR2 ANQGSEA, per germline. CDR3 length equals 11 residues. Trimming took off 8 bases at V and 4 bases at J, with 10 bases between the two ends. The CDR3 region is CSIYRADTQYF. DNA for the CDR3: TGCAGCATCTACAGAGCAGATACGCAGTATTTT.

J is TRBJ2-3 and V is TRBV2; possibly TRBD1 for D (5 bases). CDR3 size: 14 residues. Trimming pared 4 bases from V and 1 base from J, leaving 9 bases between. The V gene's germline CDR1 is SNHLY and CDR2 FYNNEI. Here the CDR3 reads CASSGRVRTDTQYF. CDR3 nucleotides: TGTGCCAGCAGTGGCAGGGTCCGCACAGATACGCAGTATTTT.

Points on this clonotype: One junction end does not reproduce the germline sequence, and a read error may be involved. CDR3 region: CAWCVKSWELFF. Written as DNA, the CDR3 is TGTGCCTGGTGTGTAAAGAGTTGGGAGCTGTTTTTT. The chain couples TRBV30 to TRBJ2-2; D not certain. There are 12 residues in the CDR3. Germline V CDR1 and CDR2: GTSNPN, SVGIG (reference sequence).

The chain employs TRBV24-1 and TRBJ2-3, with D possibly being TRBD2 (6 bases). Germline loops: CDR1 KGHDR, CDR2 SFDVKD. The CDR3 spans 16 residues. V lost 1 base, J lost 1 base, and 11 bases lay in between. The CDR3 is CATSDLGRGGTDTQYF. CDR3 nucleotides: TGTGCCACCAGTGATTTAGGGCGGGGCGGCACAGATACGCAGTATTTT.

This clonotype was seen more than once but under ten times. CDR3 residues: CAIGTSGSSTGELFF. The CDR3, as DNA: TGTGCCATCGGGACTAGCGGGAGCAGCACCGGGGAGCTGTTTTTT. This chain links TRBV10-3 with TRBJ2-2; 14 positions agree with TRBD2. The length of the CDR3 is 15 residues. Germline assignment: CDR1 ENHRY and CDR2 SYGVKD. J was trimmed by 4 bases and V by 8 bases; bases with no gene match: 3.

This chain uses TRBV7-8 with TRBJ2-5, with 11 bases aligning to TRBD2. V lost 4 bases and J lost 4; bases outside the gene matches: 8. This CDR3 contains 16 residues. CDR1 is SGHVS and CDR2 is FQNEAQ in the germline V gene. DNA of the CDR3: TGTGCCAGCAGCTACGAATTTCTAGCGGGAGGAGAGACCCAGTACTTC. Translation: CASSYEFLAGGETQYF. Full variable domain (missing parts from reference TRBV7-8 and TRBJ2-5): GAGVSQSPRYKVAKRGQDVALRCDPISGHVSLFWYQQALGQGPEFLTYFQNEAQLDKSGLPSDRFFAERPEGSVSTLKIQRTQQEDSAVYLCASSYEFLAGGETQYFGPGTRLLVL.

This clonotype was found a few times. V gene TRBV6-2 or TRBV6-3 combines with J gene TRBJ2-7; 7 positions match TRBD1. J lost 1 base, V lost 2 bases, and 20 bases had no gene match. This CDR3 is 20 amino acids long. CDR1 is MNHEY and CDR2 is SVGEGT in the germline V gene. In DNA form, the CDR3 reads TGTGCCAGCAGTTACCTCGCTTACCGGGACAGCCCCTTCCCGTCCTACGAGCAGTACTTC. Protein product: CASSYLAYRDSPFPSYEQYF.

The V call is TRBV5-1, the J call TRBJ2-3; a possible D gene is TRBD2 (7 bases). Germline CDR1 and CDR2: SGHRS and YFSETQ. This CDR3 contains 14 residues. V was pared by 2 bases and J by 4 bases, with 11 bases between. As DNA, the CDR3 is TGCGCCAGCAGCTTCGCGGGGGCCCCAGATACGCAGTATTTT. It codes for CASSFAGAPDTQYF.

The chain recombines TRBV20-1 with TRBJ1-1, with a tentative D call TRBD1 (6 bases). The V end was cut by 6 bases, the J end by 6 bases, with 17 bases between. This CDR3 spans 13 amino acids. CDR1 is DFQATT and CDR2 is SNEGSKA in the germline V gene (reference sequence). Written as DNA, the CDR3 is TGCAGTGCCCTAGGGGGAGCAGCCCCTGAAGCTTTCTTT. Encoded protein: CSALGGAAPEAFF.

To note about this clonotype: This sequence may be a read error, since a much larger clone differs from it by one base. The chain is built from TRBV20-1 and TRBJ2-1; TRBD1 matches 12 bases. The germline gives CDR1 DFQATT, CDR2 SNEGSKA (reference sequence). The CDR3 is 16 amino acids. CDR3 in amino acids: CCALQVGQGAWNEQFF. The CDR3 DNA sequence: TGCTGCGCTCTTCAGGTGGGACAGGGGGCTTGGAATGAGCAGTTCTTC.

This clonotype came up a few times. This rearrangement joins TRBV24-1 to TRBJ2-1, with D unresolved. The CDR3 has 15 amino acids. Germline loops: CDR1 KGHDR, CDR2 SFDVKD. The germline V and J ends were trimmed by 5 bases and 5 bases, with 15 bases remaining between them. CDR3 sequence: CATSVVTKENNEQFF. For the CDR3, the DNA is TGTGCCACCAGTGTGGTTACGAAGGAAAACAATGAGCAGTTCTTC.

This clonotype was observed a handful of times. This chain uses TRBV4-3 with TRBJ2-4, with 8 bases lining up with TRBD2. This CDR3 comprises 16 residues. Losses at the gene ends were 1 base for V and 6 bases for J; bases not matched to a gene: 8. Germline CDR1 and CDR2: LGHNA and YSLEER. The CDR3 spells CASSQVFPGRGNIQYF. The CDR3 coding sequence is TGCGCCAGCAGCCAAGTTTTCCCCGGGAGGGGAAACATTCAGTACTTC.

The CDR3 here is CASSQESRAGEGETQYF. The CDR3 nucleotides read TGCGCCAGCAGCCAAGAAAGTCGGGCAGGGGAAGGGGAGACCCAGTACTTC. The rearrangement uses TRBV4-1 and TRBJ2-5; TRBD1 is a possible D gene (6 bases). This CDR3 is built from 17 residues. Between the trimmed V and J ends, which lost 0 bases and 5 bases, there was a span of 19 bases. The germline CDR1 and CDR2 sequences are MGHRA and YSYEKL.

The chain has TRBV6-2 or TRBV6-3 and TRBJ2-3; 8 bases are shared with TRBD1. The CDR3 totals 22 residues. V trimming: 5 bases; J trimming: 4 bases; junction bases outside the gene matches: 29. Germline V gene lookup returns CDR1 MNHEY and CDR2 SVGEGT. The CDR3 region is CASSHPNGTGLRFSLRADTQYF. CDR3 nucleotide sequence: TGTGCCAGCAGTCACCCCAACGGGACAGGCCTTCGTTTTTCATTACGGGCAGATACGCAGTATTTT.

This clonotype was found a few times. The chain recombines TRBV20-1 with TRBJ1-6; D call uncertain. V was shortened by 0 bases and J by 7 bases, with 13 bases between the two germline ends. This CDR3 contains 15 residues. Looked up from germline, CDR1 is DFQATT and CDR2 is SNEGSKA (reference sequence). The CDR3 region has the DNA TGCAGTGCTAGAGAAGTGTCCAGGAAAAATTCACCCCTCCACTTT. Its protein is CSAREVSRKNSPLHF.

At least ten counts were recorded for this clonotype. The CDR3 spells CASSLGGTPYNEQFF. In DNA form, the CDR3 reads TGTGCCAGCAGCTTGGGGGGGACTCCATACAATGAGCAGTTCTTC. This rearrangement joins TRBV5-5 to TRBJ2-1; perhaps TRBD2 as D (6 bases). The V and J ends lost 0 bases and 4 bases respectively, with 11 bases between them. This CDR3 has 15 amino acids. The V gene's germline CDR1 is SGHKS and CDR2 YYEKEE (reference sequence).

The chain has TRBV10-3 and TRBJ1-1; D possibly corresponds to TRBD1 (5 bases). V lost 7 bases, J lost 4 bases, and 13 bases lay in between. Germline values: CDR1 ENHRY, CDR2 SYGVKD. The CDR3 has 13 residues. CDR3 sequence reads: CAITPGPSTEAFF. The CDR3 nucleotides read TGTGCCATCACCCCGGGGCCCAGCACTGAAGCTTTCTTT.